Below are 28 T cell receptor beta chains sequenced from a single sample in a study of blood T cell repertoires in COVID-19. The assay was immunoSEQ multiplex PCR, and TCRdb's table has in-frame clones only and misses some. The data contain 90,000 to 100,000 clones, 86% of them singletons. Sequences were obtained from peripheral blood. These receptors all stem from a man aged 50-60 years with acute or convalescent COVID-19.

The chain is built from TRBV4-1 and TRBJ2-1, with TRBD2 matching 8 bases. The CDR3 extends over 16 amino acids. Per the germline V gene, CDR1 is MGHRA and CDR2 is YSYEKL. Trimming removed 0 bases from V and 6 bases from J; junction bases left unmatched: 7. The CDR3 sequence is CASSQDWAGGRNEQFF. The CDR3, as DNA: TGCGCCAGCAGCCAAGACTGGGCGGGAGGCCGCAATGAGCAGTTCTTC.

V and J are TRBV11-2 and TRBJ1-1; D gene uncertain. Germline V lookup: CDR1 SGHAT, CDR2 FQNNGV. The CDR3 is made up of 14 amino acids. Between the trimmed V and J ends, which lost 4 bases and 3 bases, there was a span of 12 bases. This chain's CDR3 is CASSSYRGYTEAFF. The DNA for the CDR3 is TGTGCCAGCAGCTCTTACCGGGGATACACTGAAGCTTTCTTT.

The chain recombines TRBV5-4 with TRBJ2-3, with 8 bases fitting TRBD1. Trimming cost V 2 bases and J 5 bases; bases outside gene matches: 13. This CDR3 is built from 17 residues. Germline values: CDR1 SGHNT, CDR2 YYREEE (reference sequence). CDR3 in amino acids: CASSFPGLGQGQDTQYF. DNA of the CDR3: TGTGCCAGCAGCTTCCCGGGGCTCGGACAGGGTCAAGATACGCAGTATTTT.

The V and J genes are TRBV5-1 and TRBJ2-2, with TRBD1 matching over 8 bases. This CDR3 is 15 amino acids long. The germline V gene encodes CDR1 SGHRS and CDR2 YFSETQ. Germline trimming cut 1 base from V and 5 bases from J; bases unmatched to any gene: 4. CDR3 sequence (DNA): TGCGCCAGCAGCTTGATGACAGGGGCTACCGGGGAGCTGTTTTTT. Its protein is CASSLMTGATGELFF. The full variable domain, rest sourced from reference TRBV5-1 and TRBJ2-2, is KAGVTQTPRYLIKTRGQQVTLSCSPISGHRSVSWYQQTPGQGLQFLFEYFSETQRNKGNFPGRFSGRQFSNSRSEMNVSTLELGDSALYLCASSLMTGATGELFFGEGSRLTVL.

The chain combines TRBV29-1 with TRBJ1-2; 9 nucleotides match TRBD1. Germline V lookup: CDR1 SQVTM, CDR2 ANQGSEA. This CDR3 is built from 13 residues. J gave up 3 bases and V 7 bases, and 6 bases lay outside the gene matches. CDR3 amino acids: CSAGTGLDYGYTF. CDR3 coding DNA: TGCAGCGCGGGGACAGGGTTAGACTATGGCTACACCTTC.

The chain has TRBV6-4 and TRBJ2-1, with a tentative D call TRBD2 (5 bases). CDR3 size: 13 residues. V was cut by 8 bases and J by 2 bases, with 10 bases left in between. CDR1 and CDR2 from the germline V gene are MRHNA and SNTAGT. This CDR3 reads CASASGTYNEQFF. For the CDR3, the DNA is TGTGCCAGCGCCTCGGGGACCTACAATGAGCAGTTCTTC.

The chain is built from TRBV3-1 (or the pseudogene TRBV3-2) and TRBJ2-3; no clear D gene. Germline V CDR1 and CDR2: LGHDT, YNNKEL (reference sequence). The CDR3 is made up of 15 amino acids. V lost 6 bases to trimming and J lost 5 bases, with 18 bases between them. CDR3: CASSPNFSPGDTQYF. The CDR3, as DNA: TGTGCCAGCAGTCCTAATTTCTCACCTGGAGATACGCAGTATTTT.

This clone was observed once. V gene TRBV5-6 combines with J gene TRBJ1-2, with a weak D call TRBD1 (5 bases). The ends were cut back, 0 bases at V and 4 bases at J, with 7 bases in the middle. CDR3 length equals 13 residues. Germline lookup yields CDR1 SGHDT and CDR2 YYEEEE. Here the CDR3 DNA reads TGTGCCAGCAGCTTGGAAGGGGCCTATGGCTACACCTTC. Amino acid sequence: CASSLEGAYGYTF.

The chain couples TRBV10-3 to TRBJ2-7; 9 bases agree with TRBD1. J was trimmed by 2 bases and V by 6 bases; bases with no gene match: 5. This CDR3 comprises 14 residues. In germline, CDR1 is ENHRY, CDR2 SYGVKD. CDR3 nucleotide sequence: TGTGCCATCAGGCCGGGACAGGGTACCTACGAGCAGTACTTC. Translated, it gives CAIRPGQGTYEQYF.

V and J are TRBV19 and TRBJ1-5; 8 nucleotides agree with TRBD1. The V gene's germline CDR1 is LNHDA and CDR2 SQIVND (reference sequence). This CDR3 is built from 12 residues. Trimming cost V 6 bases and J 7 bases; bases outside gene matches: 2. The CDR3 nucleotides read TGTGCCAGTAGACAGGGGGACCAGCCCCAGCATTTT. This encodes CASRQGDQPQHF.

The V gene is TRBV13, the J gene TRBJ2-7; 7 bases match TRBD1. The CDR3 runs 14 residues. Looked up from germline, CDR1 is PRHDT and CDR2 is FYEKMQ (reference sequence). Trimming at V came to 4 bases and at J to 0 bases, leaving 3 bases not matched to a gene. CDR3: CASSSGDSSYEQYF. The CDR3 DNA reads TGTGCCAGCAGCTCCGGGGACAGCTCCTACGAGCAGTACTTC.

The CDR3 coding sequence is TGTGCCAGCAGTTCCTCCGGGGGTACTAACTATGGCTACACCTTC. Translating it yields CASSSSGGTNYGYTF. V usage is TRBV6-6 and J usage is TRBJ1-2; TRBD1 is a possible D gene (5 bases). Trimming pared 4 bases from V and 0 bases from J, leaving 12 bases between. The CDR3 runs to 15 residues. Germline V gene lookup returns CDR1 MNHNY and CDR2 SVGAGI (reference sequence).

This chain links TRBV30 with TRBJ2-5, with unresolved D. With 0 bases removed from V and 2 bases from J, the gap between germline ends came to 16 bases. The CDR3 extends over 16 amino acids. Germline V CDR1 and CDR2: GTSNPN, SVGIG (reference sequence). The CDR3 region has the DNA TGTGCCTGGAGTGTAAGAGCTGGGCTGCATCAAGAGACCCAGTACTTC. Protein: CAWSVRAGLHQETQYF.

CDR3 loop: CASSLSGHYSNQPQHF. The CDR3 DNA sequence: TGTGCCAGCAGTTTATCGGGACACTATAGCAATCAGCCCCAGCATTTT. J is TRBJ1-5 and V is TRBV6-6, with a possible D match to TRBD1 (6 bases). Between the trimmed V and J ends, which lost 4 bases and 0 bases, there was a span of 13 bases. This CDR3 region has 16 residues. Germline V gene sequence: CDR1 MNHNY, CDR2 SVGAGI (reference sequence).

The chain is built from TRBV11-1 and TRBJ2-3; tentative D call: TRBD2 (6 bases). CDR3 length: 16 amino acids. The V end was cut by 4 bases, the J end by 0 bases, with 14 bases between. Germline CDR1 SGHAT, CDR2 FQDESV (reference sequence). This CDR3 is CASSSRGGDSTDTQYF. The CDR3 nucleotides read TGTGCCAGCAGCTCCCGAGGAGGGGACAGCACAGATACGCAGTATTTT.

This clone was seen more than once but under ten times. V and J are TRBV4-1 and TRBJ1-4; no definite D call. The V gene lost 1 base and the J gene lost 5 bases, with 5 bases spanning the gap. This CDR3 has 13 residues. Germline CDR1 and CDR2: MGHRA and YSYEKL. In nucleotides, the CDR3 is TGCGCCAGCAGCCAAGCTCTGAATGAAAAACTGTTTTTT. Translated, it gives CASSQALNEKLFF.

The chain uses TRBV12-3 or TRBV12-4 and TRBJ2-1; TRBD1 agrees at 7 bases. Trimming took 7 bases from V and 8 from J; bases not matched to a gene: 5. The CDR3 loop spans 12 amino acids. This CDR3 is CASKTGMDEQFF. The CDR3 DNA reads TGTGCCAGCAAGACAGGGATGGATGAGCAGTTCTTC.

This chain joins TRBV12-5 and TRBJ1-1; D remains unclear. Between the trimmed V and J ends, which lost 0 bases and 9 bases, there was a span of 8 bases. The CDR3 contains 12 residues. Germline-derived CDR1 and CDR2 are LGHNT and FRNRAP. The CDR3 loop reads CASGLVISKAFF. The CDR3 DNA reads as TGTGCTAGTGGTTTGGTAATTTCTAAAGCTTTCTTT.

The chain carries TRBV14 and TRBJ1-2; no definite D call. V was trimmed by 0 bases and J by 6 bases, leaving 17 bases between them. Per the germline V gene, CDR1 is SGHDN and CDR2 is FVKESK. The CDR3 is 16 amino acids. The DNA of the CDR3 is TGTGCCAGCAGCCAAGATCTATTCGGGGTCCGTGATGGCTACACCTTC. This sequence encodes CASSQDLFGVRDGYTF.

The V gene is TRBV3-1 (or the pseudogene TRBV3-2), the J gene TRBJ1-6, with D perhaps matching TRBD1 (6 bases). Deletions cut 3 bases from V and 9 bases from J, with 15 bases between. This CDR3 is 15 amino acids long. The germline V gene encodes CDR1 LGHDT and CDR2 YNNKEL (reference sequence). The CDR3 here is CASSHYRVIGSPLHF. The DNA of the CDR3 is TGTGCCAGCAGCCACTACAGGGTGATAGGTTCACCCCTCCACTTT.

V gene TRBV12-3 or TRBV12-4 combines with J gene TRBJ1-2; TRBD1 matches at 9 bases. Losses at the gene ends were 4 bases for V and 12 bases for J; bases not matched to a gene: 9. This CDR3 comprises 13 residues. The CDR3 DNA sequence: TGTGCCAGCAGTTCAAACTCGGGACAGGGCAACACCTTC. Amino acid sequence: CASSSNSGQGNTF.

This clone is a singleton in its sample. The J gene is TRBJ1-5, the V gene TRBV2, with D possibly TRBD1 on 5 matching bases. This CDR3 comprises 15 residues. V gave up 4 bases and J gave up 6 bases, with 16 bases separating them. Germline loops: CDR1 SNHLY, CDR2 FYNNEI. The CDR3 region has the DNA TGTGCCAGCAGTGGTCGGCAGGGAGGGCTTCAGCCCCAGCATTTT. It is translated as CASSGRQGGLQPQHF.

The genes are TRBV12-5 and TRBJ2-2, with D unresolved. In germline, CDR1 is LGHNT, CDR2 FRNRAP. The CDR3 consists of 13 residues. V lost 7 bases and J lost 2, with 8 bases in between. In DNA, the CDR3 is TGTGCTAGTGACACATCTAACACCGGGGAGCTGTTTTTT. Protein product: CASDTSNTGELFF.

The chain is built from TRBV27 and TRBJ2-7; 11 positions agree with TRBD2. V shed 4 bases, J shed 3 bases, and the junction held 2 bases outside the gene matches. Germline V gene lookup returns CDR1 MNHEY and CDR2 SMNVEV (reference sequence). The CDR3 totals 14 residues. CDR3 sequence (DNA): TGTGCCAGCAGTTATACTAGCGGGAGCTACGAGCAGTACTTC. Translation: CASSYTSGSYEQYF.

This clone occurred once. The chain has TRBV6-5 and TRBJ2-1; 11 positions agree with TRBD2. J lost 3 bases, V lost 5 bases, and 3 bases had no gene match. CDR3 length: 15 amino acids. CDR1 and CDR2 (germline): MNHEY, SVGAGI. The CDR3 is CASSPGTSGYNEQFF. In nucleotides, the CDR3 is TGTGCCAGCAGTCCCGGGACTAGCGGCTACAATGAGCAGTTCTTC.

The V call is TRBV29-1, the J call TRBJ1-1; no reliable D call. V lost 5 bases to trimming and J lost 1 base, with 11 bases between them. Germline values: CDR1 SQVTM, CDR2 ANQGSEA. The CDR3 consists of 13 residues. CDR3 region: CSVWGEPNTEAFF. In DNA, the CDR3 is TGCAGCGTTTGGGGAGAACCGAACACTGAAGCTTTCTTT.

The chain couples TRBV12-3 or TRBV12-4 to TRBJ1-2, with 7 bases matching TRBD1. Trimming removed 5 bases from V and 8 bases from J; junction bases left unmatched: 5. This CDR3 is built from 12 residues. The CDR3 DNA reads as TGTGCCAGCAGTGCTCACAGGGGAGGCTACACCTTC. Protein sequence: CASSAHRGGYTF.

The chain links TRBV18 to TRBJ2-2; D possibly corresponds to TRBD2 (5 bases). The CDR3 has 14 amino acids. The ends were cut back, 1 base at V and 9 bases at J, with 12 bases in the middle. Germline CDR1 reads KGHSH; CDR2 reads LQKENI. Here the CDR3 reads CASSPLSTRRELFF. The CDR3 DNA is TGTGCCAGCTCACCACTCTCTACTAGGCGGGAGCTGTTTTTT.